This TCR beta chain was observed in a study of T cell repertoires in cytomegalovirus infection. Background on the study: Through public TCR beta signatures, both CMV infection and matching HLA type were indicated. Findings of the study overall: Ex vivo responses were dominated by HLA-C-restricted CMV-specific TCR beta clonotypes.

This CDR3 is 13 amino acids long. Trimming removed 5 bases from V and 11 bases from J, with 19 bases in between. Germline CDR1 and CDR2: SEHNR and FQNEAQ (reference sequence). As concerns this clonotype: Its antigen is still unknown.

TCRdb redid the calling of the reads with MiXCR, one entry per CDR3 protein. The repertoire includes nearly 450,000 distinct CDR3 sequences, roughly a third of them detected once, and roughly an eighth sits in the top ten. Sequencing was carried out using PBMCs. This TCR derives from a human donor in good health (CMV status not recorded). Some clones in this sample may be carry-over from other donors' samples. The chain uses TRBV7-9 and TRBJ2-7; D is undetermined. The CDR3 spells CASSADSSDEEYF. The CDR3 nucleotides read TGTGCCAGCAGCGCCGATTCATCGGATGAGGAGTACTTC.